This TCR beta chain is drawn from a study of blood T cell repertoires in COVID-19. Trimming left V 6 bases short and J 0 bases short, with 20 bases between. Germline CDR1 reads SNHLY; CDR2 reads FYNNEI. This CDR3 region has 17 residues. As handled by the study authors: Estimated nucleated cell counts came from reference gene primer amplification. The repertoire was sequenced with immunoSEQ multiplex PCR; TCRdb's copy has only in-frame clones and lacks some. The V and J calls and clone size come from that table; D and trimming were worked out from the DNA. The data show approximately 190,000 clones, with about 83% seen just once and 3% to 3.5% held by the top ten. Individuals aged roughly 18 to 95 years were recruited from fewer than 25 US areas. Cohorts were determined from participant-reported clinical history. A COVID-19 case had been met by exposed participants during the 2 weeks before study entry.

V and J are TRBV2 and TRBJ1-1; a weak D match, TRBD1 (6 bases). Sequencing input: PBMCs or T cells enriched from blood (not recorded which). This TCR came from a woman aged 30 to 39 who had been exposed to COVID-19. The CDR3 bases are TGTGCCAGCAGCCACGTCCCGGGACATTCCCTGAACACTGAAGCTTTCTTT. This gives the protein CASSHVPGHSLNTEAFF.